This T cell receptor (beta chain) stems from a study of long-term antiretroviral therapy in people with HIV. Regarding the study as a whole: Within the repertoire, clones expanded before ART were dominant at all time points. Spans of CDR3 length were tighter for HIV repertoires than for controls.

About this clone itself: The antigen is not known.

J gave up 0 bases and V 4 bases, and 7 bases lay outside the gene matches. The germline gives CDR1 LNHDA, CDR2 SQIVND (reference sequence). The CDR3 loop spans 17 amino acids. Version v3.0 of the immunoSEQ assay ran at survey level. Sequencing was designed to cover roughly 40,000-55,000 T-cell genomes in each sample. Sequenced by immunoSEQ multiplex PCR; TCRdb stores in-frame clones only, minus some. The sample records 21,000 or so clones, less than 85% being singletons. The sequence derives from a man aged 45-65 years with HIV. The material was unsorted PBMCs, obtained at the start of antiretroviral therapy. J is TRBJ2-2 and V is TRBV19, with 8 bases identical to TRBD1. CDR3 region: CASSTIGTGANTGELFF. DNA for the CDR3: TGTGCCAGTAGTACCATAGGGACAGGCGCGAACACCGGGGAGCTGTTTTTT.